The clone carrying this T cell receptor beta chain has a count of ten or more. The CDR3 is 19 residues long. The V gene end was trimmed by 4 bases and the J gene end by 4 bases; junction bases not matched to a gene: 18. Per germline, CDR1 MGHRA and CDR2 YSYEKL. Only in-frame clones appear in the TCRdb table, and some are missing; sequencing was by immunoSEQ multiplex PCR. The sample yields about 87,000 clones, roughly half seen once. The sample is drawn from a study of shared clonotypes between healthy human individuals. Sequences were obtained from PBMCs. This clonotype was obtained from a woman in her thirties or forties in good health. Some clones in this sample may be carry-over from other donors' samples. The genes are TRBV4-1 and TRBJ2-2; 7 nucleotides match TRBD2. In DNA, the CDR3 is TGCGCCAGCAGCCTTATTATTCCAAAGCGGGACGGCGGCACCGGGGAGCTGTTTTTT. Translated, it gives CASSLIIPKRDGGTGELFF.